This T cell receptor beta chain originates from a study of T cells in narcolepsy. This CDR3 comprises 17 residues. Trimming took off 5 bases at V and 5 bases at J, with 23 bases between the two ends. Germline V lookup: CDR1 SEHNR, CDR2 FQNEAQ (reference sequence). General study results and limits: Autoreactive HCRT-specific and TRIB2-specific clonotypes were marked in same-patient CSF-versus-blood CD4+ comparisons.

This clone was detected only once. The antigen is unknown. Sequenced by immunoSEQ multiplex PCR; TCRdb stores in-frame clones only, minus some. The sample shows about 32,000 clones, almost 80% of them seen only once. The V gene is TRBV7-9, the J gene TRBJ2-3, with D tentatively TRBD2 (5 bases). Sequencing was done on a sample of memory (CD45RA-) CD4+ T cells from blood. The TCR was taken from a human donor in good health. Here the CDR3 DNA reads TGTGCCAGCAGCCGGGAACTTCTAGCCGGCAAGGGAGATACGCAGTATTTT. Its protein is CASSRELLAGKGDTQYF.